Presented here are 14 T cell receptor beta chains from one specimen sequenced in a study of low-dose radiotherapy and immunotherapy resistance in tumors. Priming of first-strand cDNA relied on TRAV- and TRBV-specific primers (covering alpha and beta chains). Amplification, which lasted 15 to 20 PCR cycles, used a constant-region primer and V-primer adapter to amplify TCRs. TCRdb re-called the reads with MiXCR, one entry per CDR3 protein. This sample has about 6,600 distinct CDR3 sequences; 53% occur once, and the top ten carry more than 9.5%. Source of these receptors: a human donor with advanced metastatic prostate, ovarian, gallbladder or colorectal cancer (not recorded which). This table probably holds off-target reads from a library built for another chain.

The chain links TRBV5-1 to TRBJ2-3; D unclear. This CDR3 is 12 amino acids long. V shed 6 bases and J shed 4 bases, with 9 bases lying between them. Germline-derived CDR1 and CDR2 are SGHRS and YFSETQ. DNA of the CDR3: TGCGCCAGCACCATGAACTCAGATACGCAGTATTTT. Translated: CASTMNSDTQYF. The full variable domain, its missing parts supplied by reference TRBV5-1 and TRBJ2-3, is KAGVTQTPRYLIKTRGQQVTLSCSPISGHRSVSWYQQTPGQGLQFLFEYFSETQRNKGNFPGRFSGRQFSNSRSEMNVSTLELGDSALYLCASTMNSDTQYFGPGTRLTVL.

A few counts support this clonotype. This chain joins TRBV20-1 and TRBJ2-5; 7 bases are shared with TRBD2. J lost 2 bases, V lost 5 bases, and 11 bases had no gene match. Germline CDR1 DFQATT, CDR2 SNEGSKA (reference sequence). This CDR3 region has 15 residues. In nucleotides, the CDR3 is TGCAGTGCTGACGTCCTCGCTAGCGGACAAGAGACCCAGTACTTC. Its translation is CSADVLASGQETQYF.

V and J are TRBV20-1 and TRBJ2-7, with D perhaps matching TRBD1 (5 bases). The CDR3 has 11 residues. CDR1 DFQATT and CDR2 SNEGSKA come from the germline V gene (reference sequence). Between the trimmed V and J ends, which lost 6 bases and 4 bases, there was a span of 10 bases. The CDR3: CSARTLYEQYF. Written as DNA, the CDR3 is TGCAGTGCGCGGACACTTTACGAGCAGTACTTC.

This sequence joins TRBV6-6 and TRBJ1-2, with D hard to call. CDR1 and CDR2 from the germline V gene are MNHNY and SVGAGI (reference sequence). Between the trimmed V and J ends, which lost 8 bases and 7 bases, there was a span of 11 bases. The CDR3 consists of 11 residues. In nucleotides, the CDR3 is TGTGCCAGCCACGGAGGGAGTGGCTACACCTTC. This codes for CASHGGSGYTF.

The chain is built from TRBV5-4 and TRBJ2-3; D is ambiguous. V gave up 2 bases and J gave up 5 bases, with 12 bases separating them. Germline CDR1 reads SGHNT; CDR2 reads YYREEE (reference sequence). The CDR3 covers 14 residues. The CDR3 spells CASSFRQAVDTQYF. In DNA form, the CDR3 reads TGTGCCAGCAGCTTCCGTCAGGCGGTAGATACGCAGTATTTT.

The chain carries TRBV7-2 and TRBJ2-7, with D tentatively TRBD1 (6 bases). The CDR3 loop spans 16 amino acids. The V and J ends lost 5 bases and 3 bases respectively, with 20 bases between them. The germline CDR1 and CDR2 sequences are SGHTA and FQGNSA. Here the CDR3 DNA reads TGTGCCAGCAGCCCATCCCCGACAGGTATAGACTACGAGCAGTACTTC. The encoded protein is CASSPSPTGIDYEQYF.

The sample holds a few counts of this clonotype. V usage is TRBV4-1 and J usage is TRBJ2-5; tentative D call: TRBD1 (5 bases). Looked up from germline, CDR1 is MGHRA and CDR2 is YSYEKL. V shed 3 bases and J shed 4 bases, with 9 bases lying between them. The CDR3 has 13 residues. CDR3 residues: CASSQTVGETQYF. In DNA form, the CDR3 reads TGCGCCAGCAGCCAGACAGTCGGAGAGACCCAGTACTTC.

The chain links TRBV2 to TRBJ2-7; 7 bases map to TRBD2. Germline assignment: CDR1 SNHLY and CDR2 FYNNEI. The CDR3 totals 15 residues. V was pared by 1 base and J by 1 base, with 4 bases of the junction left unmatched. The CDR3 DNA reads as TGTGCCAGCAGTGAAGAAAGCGGGGAATCCTACGAGCAGTACTTC. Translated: CASSEESGESYEQYF.

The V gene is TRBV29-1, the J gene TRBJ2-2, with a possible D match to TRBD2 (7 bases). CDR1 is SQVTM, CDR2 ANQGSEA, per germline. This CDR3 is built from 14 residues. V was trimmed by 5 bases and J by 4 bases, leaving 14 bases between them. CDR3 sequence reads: CSVNLGGVTGELFF. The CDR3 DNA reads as TGCAGCGTTAATTTAGGGGGGGTCACCGGGGAGCTGTTTTTT.

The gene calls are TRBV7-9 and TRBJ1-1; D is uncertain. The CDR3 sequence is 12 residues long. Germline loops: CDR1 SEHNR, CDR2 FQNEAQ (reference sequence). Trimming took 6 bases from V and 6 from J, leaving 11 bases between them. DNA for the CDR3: TGTGCCAGCAGTTATTTTTCGTCTGAAGCTTTCTTT. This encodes CASSYFSSEAFF.

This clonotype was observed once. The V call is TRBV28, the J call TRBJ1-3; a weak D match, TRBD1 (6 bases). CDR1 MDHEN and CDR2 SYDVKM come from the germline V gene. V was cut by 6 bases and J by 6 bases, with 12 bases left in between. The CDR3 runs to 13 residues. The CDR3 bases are TGTGCCAGCAGGGGACAAAAAATAAACACCATATATTTT. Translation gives CASRGQKINTIYF.

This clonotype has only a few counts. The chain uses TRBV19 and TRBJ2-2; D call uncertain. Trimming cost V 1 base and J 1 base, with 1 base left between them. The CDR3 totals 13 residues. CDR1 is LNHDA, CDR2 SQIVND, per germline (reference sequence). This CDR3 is CASSIGNTGELFF. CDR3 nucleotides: TGTGCCAGTAGTATAGGGAACACCGGGGAGCTGTTTTTT.

The DNA for the CDR3 is TGTGCCAGCAGCTGGACAGGAGGCAATCAGCCCCAGCATTTT. Translation: CASSWTGGNQPQHF. V gene TRBV12-3 or TRBV12-4 combines with J gene TRBJ1-5; 7 positions agree with TRBD1. CDR3 length equals 14 residues. The trim removed 6 bases at V and 2 bases at J, leaving 4 bases unmatched.

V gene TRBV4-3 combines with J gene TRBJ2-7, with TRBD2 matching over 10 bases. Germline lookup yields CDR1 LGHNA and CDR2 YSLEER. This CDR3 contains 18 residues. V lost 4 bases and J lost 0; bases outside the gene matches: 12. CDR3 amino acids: CASSRILAGRSSSYEQYF. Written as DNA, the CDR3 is TGCGCCAGCAGCCGTATACTAGCGGGACGTAGCAGCTCCTACGAGCAGTACTTC.